One sample yielded the 23 T cell receptor beta chains listed below, sequenced in a study of TIL therapy for anti-PD-1-resistant metastatic lung cancer. Described time point: pre-treatment sample, taken before nivolumab and TIL therapy. Most excised metastases sampled were pleural nodules or supraclavicular lymph nodes. This was the immunoSEQ v3 assay. Repertoires were generated with immunoSEQ multiplex PCR, while TCRdb's copy carries only in-frame clones and drops some. The sample carries more than 20,000 clones, just under 75% recorded once. Sequencing was performed on tumor tissue, taken at baseline. These receptors all come from a person aged 25 to 80 with non-small cell lung cancer.

Regarding this clone: One end of the junction is discordant with germline, which a read error may explain. The gene calls are TRBV7-7 and TRBJ2-5, with D tentatively TRBD2 (6 bases). In germline, CDR1 is SSHAT, CDR2 FNYEAQ (reference sequence). The CDR3 totals 14 residues. This chain's CDR3 is CASSLELAQETQYF. CDR3 coding DNA: TGTGCTAGCAGCTTAGAGCTAGCGCAAGAGACCCAGTACTTC.

V and J are TRBV19 and TRBJ1-3; the D is unclear. CDR3 size: 13 residues. V shed 6 bases and J shed 4 bases, with 10 bases lying between them. Germline V CDR1 and CDR2: LNHDA, SQIVND (reference sequence). The CDR3 loop reads CASRLGSGNTIYF. CDR3 nucleotides: TGTGCCAGTAGGTTAGGTTCGGGAAACACCATATATTTT. Variable domain in full (rest from reference TRBV19 and TRBJ1-3): DGGITQSPKYLFRKEGQNVTLSCEQNLNHDAMYWYRQDPGQGLRLIYYSQIVNDFQKGDIAEGYSVSREKKESFPLTVTSAQKNPTAFYLCASRLGSGNTIYFGEGSWLTVV.

The chain links TRBV2 to TRBJ2-7; no clear D gene. The CDR3 has 14 residues. Per the germline V gene, CDR1 is SNHLY and CDR2 is FYNNEI. V was cut by 6 bases and J by 6 bases, with 18 bases left in between. The CDR3 loop reads CASSTLGASSEQYF. As DNA, the CDR3 is TGTGCCAGCAGCACTCTCGGCGCGTCAAGCGAGCAGTACTTC.

This chain connects TRBV7-2 to TRBJ2-7; 7 positions match TRBD2. J lost 2 bases, V lost 5 bases, and 9 bases had no gene match. The CDR3 runs to 15 residues. Per germline, CDR1 SGHTA and CDR2 FQGNSA. The CDR3 region has the DNA TGTGCCAGCAGCGAGACATCTAGCGGACCCTACGAGCAGTACTTC. Encoded protein: CASSETSSGPYEQYF.

This clone was counted once. The J gene is TRBJ2-7, the V gene TRBV7-2; no firm D call. Trimming cost V 1 base and J 7 bases, with 14 bases left between them. Germline loops: CDR1 SGHTA, CDR2 FQGNSA. The length of the CDR3 is 14 residues. The CDR3, as DNA: TGTGCCAGCAGCTTAGAGGTTGGGCGACGAGAGCAGTACTTC. It yields the protein CASSLEVGRREQYF.

V is TRBV5-6 and J is TRBJ2-1, with 10 bases matching TRBD1. CDR3 length: 16 amino acids. With 4 bases clipped from V and 10 bases from J, the junction kept 14 bases outside the gene matches. Germline V gene lookup returns CDR1 SGHDT and CDR2 YYEEEE. CDR3: CASSEGRTGGSGEQFF. In DNA form, the CDR3 reads TGTGCCAGCAGCGAAGGGAGGACAGGGGGTTCAGGCGAGCAGTTCTTC.

This clone has just one count. Other DNA sequences in this specimen translate into the identical CDR3. This sequence joins TRBV6-5 and TRBJ1-2; TRBD1 might be the D (6 bases). Germline values: CDR1 MNHEY, CDR2 SVGAGI. This CDR3 region has 13 residues. V was cut by 2 bases and J by 3 bases, with 7 bases left in between. CDR3 coding DNA: TGTGCCAGCAGTTACGCAGGGGACTATGGCTACACCTTC. Its protein is CASSYAGDYGYTF.

The V call is TRBV6-5, the J call TRBJ1-2; 10 bases match TRBD1. Per germline, CDR1 MNHEY and CDR2 SVGAGI. This CDR3 has 15 amino acids. Unmatched junction bases numbered 7, after V lost 4 bases and J lost 5 bases. The CDR3 reads CASSFRGQGVYGYTF. CDR3 in DNA: TGTGCCAGCAGTTTCCGTGGACAGGGGGTGTATGGCTACACCTTC.

The rearrangement joins TRBV27 to TRBJ1-2; D is perhaps TRBD1 (5 bases). Trimming removed 8 bases at V and 2 bases at J, with 6 bases between. This CDR3 is built from 11 residues. The V gene's germline CDR1 is MNHEY and CDR2 SMNVEV (reference sequence). Here the CDR3 DNA reads TGTGCCAGCGGGACCAACTATGGCTACACCTTC. As protein: CASGTNYGYTF.

The chain combines TRBV7-4 with TRBJ2-7, with D possibly being TRBD1 (5 bases). V was trimmed by 1 base and J by 4 bases, leaving 17 bases between them. The CDR3 is 16 amino acids. Germline V gives CDR1 SGHVT, CDR2 SQSDAQ. CDR3 bases: TGTGCCAGCAGCTTAGATCAACGACAGTTCGGGTACGAGCAGTACTTC. It encodes CASSLDQRQFGYEQYF.

The rearrangement uses TRBV9 and TRBJ1-2; D is undetermined. Trimming took 4 bases from V and 5 from J, leaving 18 bases between them. Looked up from germline, CDR1 is SGDLS and CDR2 is YYNGEE. CDR3 length equals 15 residues. The CDR3 DNA reads as TGTGCCAGCAGCCTATCGTATGGAGGTCGATATGGCTACACCTTC. This gives the protein CASSLSYGGRYGYTF.

This sequence joins TRBV19 and TRBJ2-7; TRBD1 is a possible D gene (6 bases). V was clipped by 8 bases and J by 0 bases, with 14 bases between them. The CDR3 loop spans 14 amino acids. Germline CDR1 and CDR2: LNHDA and SQIVND (reference sequence). The CDR3: CASATGHNSYEQYF. The CDR3 DNA is TGTGCCAGTGCGACGGGACACAACTCCTACGAGCAGTACTTC. The variable domain in full, with the rest retrieved from reference TRBV19 and TRBJ2-7, is DGGITQSPKYLFRKEGQNVTLSCEQNLNHDAMYWYRQDPGQGLRLIYYSQIVNDFQKGDIAEGYSVSREKKESFPLTVTSAQKNPTAFYLCASATGHNSYEQYFGPGTRLTVT.

The chain has TRBV6-4 and TRBJ2-7; TRBD1 matches at 11 bases. CDR3 length equals 14 residues. Germline CDR1 MRHNA, CDR2 SNTAGT. With 4 bases clipped from V and 3 bases from J, the junction kept 2 bases outside the gene matches. The CDR3 loop reads CASSAGTGGYEQYF. The DNA of the CDR3 is TGTGCCAGCAGTGCGGGGACAGGGGGCTACGAGCAGTACTTC.

J is TRBJ1-4 and V is TRBV7-9, with TRBD1 as a possible D gene (6 bases). V was trimmed by 3 bases and J by 8 bases, leaving 13 bases between them. This CDR3 is 14 amino acids long. The germline V gene has CDR1 SEHNR and CDR2 FQNEAQ (reference sequence). CDR3 amino acids: CASSLFRGGEKLFF. CDR3 coding DNA: TGTGCCAGCAGCTTGTTCAGGGGCGGCGAAAAACTGTTTTTT.

The chain carries TRBV7-3 and TRBJ2-3, with D uncertain. This CDR3 comprises 15 residues. Trimming took off 5 bases at V and 2 bases at J, with 14 bases between the two ends. Germline V lookup: CDR1 SGHTA, CDR2 FQGTGA. CDR3 coding DNA: TGTGCCAGCAGCCAAGGGAACCTAGACACAGATACGCAGTATTTT. It specifies CASSQGNLDTDTQYF.

The chain joins TRBV7-2 to TRBJ1-6; D is undetermined. Trimming shortened V by 5 bases and J by 6 bases, and 8 bases separated the two germline ends. The CDR3 spans 13 residues. Germline assignment: CDR1 SGHTA and CDR2 FQGNSA. CDR3 nucleotide sequence: TGTGCCAGCAGCCCCGGAGTTAATTCACCCCTCCACTTT. Translated: CASSPGVNSPLHF.

The sample holds a few counts of this clone. This chain uses TRBV5-4 with TRBJ1-2; D uncertain. There are 13 residues in the CDR3. The V and J ends lost 7 bases and 4 bases respectively, with 14 bases between them. Germline V gives CDR1 SGHNT, CDR2 YYREEE (reference sequence). CDR3 DNA sequence: TGTGCCAGCTTATCATGGGAAAGCTATGGCTACACCTTC. This sequence encodes CASLSWESYGYTF.

The chain couples TRBV6-6 to TRBJ1-5; 7 nucleotides match TRBD1. Germline CDR1 and CDR2: MNHNY and SVGAGI (reference sequence). J lost 4 bases, V lost 6 bases, and 0 bases had no gene match. CDR3 size: 12 residues. The CDR3 coding sequence is TGTGCCAGCAGGGACAGGAATCAGCCCCAGCATTTT. As protein: CASRDRNQPQHF.

This clone has more than one count but fewer than ten. Here the CDR3 reads CASSFGLETQYF. CDR3 DNA sequence: TGTGCCAGCAGCTTTGGGTTGGAGACCCAGTACTTC. This chain connects TRBV11-2 to TRBJ2-5; D remains unclear. Trimming left V 3 bases short and J 5 bases short, with 7 bases between. Per germline, CDR1 SGHAT and CDR2 FQNNGV. CDR3 length: 12 residues. The full variable domain, in which reference TRBV11-2 and TRBJ2-5 provide the parts outside the CDR3, is EAGVAQSPRYKIIEKRQSVAFWCNPISGHATLYWYQQILGQGPKLLIQFQNNGVVDDSQLPKDRFSAERLKGVDSTLKIQPAKLEDSAVYLCASSFGLETQYFGPGTRLLVL.

The chain joins TRBV7-2 to TRBJ2-7, with TRBD1 matching 8 bases. Germline V gene lookup returns CDR1 SGHTA and CDR2 FQGNSA. CDR3 size: 14 residues. The junction had 7 bases not matched to a gene; V was cut back by 5 bases and J by 4 bases. CDR3 nucleotides: TGTGCCAGCAGCCCCGGACAGGGTTGGTACGAGCAGTACTTC. Translating it yields CASSPGQGWYEQYF.

This clone showed up just once. The chain uses TRBV19 and TRBJ2-1, with D uncertain. Trimming stripped 5 bases from V and 6 bases from J, with 11 bases between. Looked up from germline, CDR1 is LNHDA and CDR2 is SQIVND (reference sequence). This CDR3 region has 13 residues. CDR3 DNA sequence: TGTGCCAGTAGTCCCTCCCTGTTCAATGAGCAGTTCTTC. Its translation is CASSPSLFNEQFF.

The rearrangement uses TRBV6-1 and TRBJ1-5; D ambiguous. Trimming took 7 bases from V and 7 from J, leaving 14 bases between them. CDR1 and CDR2 from the germline V gene are MNHNS and SASEGT. The CDR3 is 13 residues long. In DNA form, the CDR3 reads TGTGCCAGCAATCCGCGGTTCAGGCAGCCCCAGCATTTT. Translation: CASNPRFRQPQHF.

This clone was counted between two and nine times. CDR3 in amino acids: CATSSERTGGYTF. The CDR3 DNA reads as TGTGCCACCAGCAGTGAGCGGACAGGCGGCTACACCTTC. J is TRBJ1-2 and V is TRBV15, with 7 bases aligning to TRBD1. The CDR3 covers 13 residues. Germline CDR1 LNHNV, CDR2 YYDKDF (reference sequence). Losses at the gene ends were 3 bases for V and 8 bases for J; bases not matched to a gene: 6.